The present TCR beta chain was sequenced within a study of beta chain features in type 1 diabetes. General study results and limits: Shorter templates may be favored by PCR, equally so in patients and controls. Moderate but significant shortening of TCRB CDR3s was recorded in all four CD4+ subsets from Type 1 diabetes patients.

The investigators reverse transcribed all of the isolated RNA, so they sequenced expressed TCRB transcripts. The table came from immunoSEQ multiplex PCR; TCRdb's copy has only in-frame clones and leaves some out. The data show hundreds of thousands of clones, with 14% seen just once and 0.017% held by the top ten. Sorting with CD45RO/CCR7/CD25/CD127/CD95/CD27 yielded naive, central memory, regulatory and stem-like memory CD4+ cells. Germline V lookup: CDR1 GTSNPN, CDR2 SVGIG (reference sequence). V lost 5 bases and J lost 5; bases outside the gene matches: 8. The CDR3 contains 15 residues. With regard to this clone: Its antigen remains unidentified.

The sequence was obtained from a man under 40 with type 1 diabetes. The V gene is TRBV30, the J gene TRBJ2-1; 11 nucleotides match TRBD2. The sequencing input was naive CD4+ T cells from blood. CDR3 residues: CAWRPGTSGNNEQFF. For the CDR3, the DNA is TGTGCCTGGCGACCCGGGACTAGCGGTAACAATGAGCAGTTCTTC.